This T cell receptor beta chain was documented in a study of human T cells and chemical hapten exposure. Whole-study findings and limits: Controls formed significantly fewer large CDR3 similarity clusters than expanded TCRs did.

Via MiXCR, TCRdb re-called the RACE reads, giving one row per CDR3 protein. Of around 120,000 distinct CDR3 sequences in the sample, roughly 14% are singletons; the top ten hold around 3%. There are a few counts of this clonotype. Its matching antigen is unknown. The V gene's germline CDR1 is SGHTA and CDR2 FQGNSA. The V gene end was trimmed by 5 bases and the J gene end by 4 bases; junction bases not matched to a gene: 10. The CDR3 is 16 amino acids. Time point given: pre-sensitization, week 0. Treatment in this sample: therapeutic diphenylcyclopropenone sensitization with weekly scalp DPC. Alopecia patients deemed DPC-suitable, aged 18 to 70, excluding pregnancy.

The clonotype comes from a woman aged 18-29 years with alopecia areata. Some clones in this sample may be carry-over from other donors' samples. V is TRBV7-2 and J is TRBJ2-3; TRBD2 agrees at 9 bases. The sample in question was whole blood, obtained in connection with sensitization to the hapten diphenylcyclopropenone (DPC). CDR3 nucleotides: TGTGCCAGCAGCCCTTTTGGGCGGGGGGGCCCAGATACGCAGTATTTT. Translated, it gives CASSPFGRGGPDTQYF.